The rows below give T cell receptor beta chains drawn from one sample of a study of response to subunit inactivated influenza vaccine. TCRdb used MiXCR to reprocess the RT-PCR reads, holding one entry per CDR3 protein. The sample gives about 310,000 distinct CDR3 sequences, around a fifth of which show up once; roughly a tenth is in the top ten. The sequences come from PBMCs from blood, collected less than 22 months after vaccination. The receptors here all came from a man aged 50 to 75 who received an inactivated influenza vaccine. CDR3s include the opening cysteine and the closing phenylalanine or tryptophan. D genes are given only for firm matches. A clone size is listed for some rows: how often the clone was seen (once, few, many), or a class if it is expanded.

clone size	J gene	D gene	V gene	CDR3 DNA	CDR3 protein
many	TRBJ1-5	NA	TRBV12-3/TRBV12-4	TGTGCCAGCAGTTTAGAAGGGGGCAATCAGCCCCAGCATTTT	CASSLEGGNQPQHF
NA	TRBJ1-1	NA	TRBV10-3	TGTGCCATCAGGACGGACAGAAACACTGAAGCTTTCTTT	CAIRTDRNTEAFF
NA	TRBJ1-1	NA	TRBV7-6	TGTGCCAGCAGCCACCGAAGGGGTGCTGAAGCTTTCTTT	CASSHRRGAEAFF
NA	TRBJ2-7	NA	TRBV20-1	TGCAGTGCCAAGGACACTTTGGACACAAGGAACTACGAGCAGTACTTC	CSAKDTLDTRNYEQYF
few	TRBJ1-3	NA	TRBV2	TGTGCCAGTCACTTTACACCCTCTGGAAACACCATATATTTT	CASHFTPSGNTIYF
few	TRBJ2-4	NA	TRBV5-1	TGCGCCAGCAGCTACACGTTCGACTATTGGTACTTC	CASSYTFDYWYF
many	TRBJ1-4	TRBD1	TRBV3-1	TGTGCCAGCAGCTCCGGGACAGGGGGCTCGATTGAAAAACTGTTTTTT	CASSSGTGGSIEKLFF
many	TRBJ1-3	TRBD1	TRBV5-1	TGCGCCAGCAGATTGACAGGGGGCAATTCTGGAAACACCATATATTTT	CASRLTGGNSGNTIYF
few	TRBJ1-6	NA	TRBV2	TGTGCCAGCAGTGCCGGGGTCGGATCACCCCTCCACTTT	CASSAGVGSPLHF
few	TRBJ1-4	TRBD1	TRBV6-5	TGTGCCAGCAGTTACGGGGCGGGACAGGGGAATGAAAAACTGTTTTTT	CASSYGAGQGNEKLFF
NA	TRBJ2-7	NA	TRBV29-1	TGCAGCGTTGAAGAGGCTGGGTACGAGCAGTACTTC	CSVEEAGYEQYF
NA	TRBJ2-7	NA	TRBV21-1	TGTGCCAGCAGCAACCCACAGGGGGCGGACGAGCAGTACTTC	CASSNPQGADEQYF
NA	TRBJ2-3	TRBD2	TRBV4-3	TGCGCCAGCAGCCAAGATCGGAGCGGGGGGGTGATGGATACGCAGTATTTT	CASSQDRSGGVMDTQYF
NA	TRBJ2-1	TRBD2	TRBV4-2	TGTGCCAGCAGCCAAGATCGGAGCGGGAGTTACAATGAGCAGTTCTTC	CASSQDRSGSYNEQFF
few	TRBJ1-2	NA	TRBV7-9	TGTGCCAGCAGCTTAATCGATGGCTACACCTTC	CASSLIDGYTF
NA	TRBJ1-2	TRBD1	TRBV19	TGTGCCAGTAGTATGAACAGGGGGATGGGGTATGGCTACACCTTC	CASSMNRGMGYGYTF
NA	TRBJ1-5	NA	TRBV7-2	TGTGCCAGCAGCGCGGGAGGGGGGGCGATTCAGCCCCAGCATTTT	CASSAGGGAIQPQHF
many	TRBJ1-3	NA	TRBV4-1	TGCGCCAGCAGCCAAACCCCATCCGGGGCAAACTCTGGAAACACCATATATTTT	CASSQTPSGANSGNTIYF
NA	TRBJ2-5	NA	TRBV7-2	TGTGCCAGCAGCCAGGACGGGTCTACCTTTAATCGGGGGACCCAGTACTTC	CASSQDGSTFNRGTQYF
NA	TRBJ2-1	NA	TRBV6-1	TGTGCCAGCAGCGGGGAGACAGAGTCCTACAATGAGCAGTTCTTC	CASSGETESYNEQFF
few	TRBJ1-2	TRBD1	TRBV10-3	TGTGCCATCAGTGGGACAGGGGGCAAGGGCTACACCTTC	CAISGTGGKGYTF
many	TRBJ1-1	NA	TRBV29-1	TGCAGCGGGCGGAGGGGCCGCGACACTGAAGCTTTCTTT	CSGRRGRDTEAFF
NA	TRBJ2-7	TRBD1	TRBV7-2	TGTGCCAGCAGCCCGCTCTGGGACAGCTCCTACGAGCAGTACTTC	CASSPLWDSSYEQYF
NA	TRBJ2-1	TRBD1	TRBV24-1	TGTGCCACCAGTGAGTCCCGGGACAGGGGGCGAAATCAGTTCTTC	CATSESRDRGRNQFF
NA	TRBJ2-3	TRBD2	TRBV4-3	TGCGCCAGCAGCCAAGACTACGGGAGGGCCCCCGATACGCAGTATTTT	CASSQDYGRAPDTQYF
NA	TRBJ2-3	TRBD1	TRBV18	TGTGCCAGCTCAGGGACAGGAGCTAGCACAGATACGCAGTATTTT	CASSGTGASTDTQYF
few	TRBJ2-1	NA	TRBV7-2	TGTGCCAGCAGCGCGATGCGGTCAAGGGAGCAGTTCTTC	CASSAMRSREQFF
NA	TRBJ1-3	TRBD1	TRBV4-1	TGCGCCAGCAGCCCATATCGGACAGGGCAGTTTGGAAACACCATATATTTT	CASSPYRTGQFGNTIYF
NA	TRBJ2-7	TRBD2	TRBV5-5	TGTGCCAGCAGCAGGACTAGCGGTGGCTACGAGCAGTACTTC	CASSRTSGGYEQYF
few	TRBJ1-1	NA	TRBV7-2	TGTGCCAGCAGCTTATATCAGGGGCTGAACACTGAAGCTTTCTTT	CASSLYQGLNTEAFF
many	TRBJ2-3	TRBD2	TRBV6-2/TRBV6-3	TGTGCCAGCAGTTATGCTAGCGGGGAGGCAGATACGCAGTATTTT	CASSYASGEADTQYF
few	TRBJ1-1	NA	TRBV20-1	TGCAGTGCTAGGTTACAGGGATTTGGCACTGAAGCTTTCTTT	CSARLQGFGTEAFF
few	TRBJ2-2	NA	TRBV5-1	TGCGCCAGCAGCTTCGGCAGTGAAGGGGAGCTGTTTTTT	CASSFGSEGELFF
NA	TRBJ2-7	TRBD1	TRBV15	TGTGCCACCAGCAGAGATAAGAGGACAGGGACAGCCGAGCAGTACTTC	CATSRDKRTGTAEQYF
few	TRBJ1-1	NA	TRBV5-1	TGCGCCAGCAGCTTGGTCGGCCAGGACACTGAAGCTTTCTTT	CASSLVGQDTEAFF
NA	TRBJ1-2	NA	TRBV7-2	TGTGCCAGCAGTCCAACCGGCCCTAAAGCAGGGCATGGCTACACCTTC	CASSPTGPKAGHGYTF
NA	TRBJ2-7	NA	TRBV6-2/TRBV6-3	TGTGCCAGCAGCGGCCGGGGGCAATCCTACGAGCAGTACTTC	CASSGRGQSYEQYF
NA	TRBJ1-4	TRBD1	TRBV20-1	TGCAGTGCTAGAGAAGAATTCAAGACAGGGCTGAATGAAAAACTGTTTTTT	CSAREEFKTGLNEKLFF
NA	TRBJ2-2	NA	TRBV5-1	TGCGCCAGCAGCTTGGCGGTTTCCGGGGAGCTGTTTTTT	CASSLAVSGELFF
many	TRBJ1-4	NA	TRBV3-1	TGTGCCAGCAGCCAAGTTAGCGAAAAACTGTTTTTT	CASSQVSEKLFF
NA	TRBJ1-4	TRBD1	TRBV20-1	TGCAGTGCTCGGACTAGGGGGCGAGAGGAAAAACTGTTTTTT	CSARTRGREEKLFF
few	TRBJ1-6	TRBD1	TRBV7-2	TGTGCCAGCAGCCAACGGGGACAGCGATATAATTCACCCCTCCACTTT	CASSQRGQRYNSPLHF
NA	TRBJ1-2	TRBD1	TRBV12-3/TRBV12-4	TGTGCCACCGGGACAGCATATGGCTACACCTTC	CATGTAYGYTF
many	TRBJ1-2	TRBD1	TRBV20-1	TGCAGTGCTAGTGAACAGGGGGCGCAGACTGGCTACACCTTC	CSASEQGAQTGYTF
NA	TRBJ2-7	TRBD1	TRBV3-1	TGTGCCAGCAGCCAAGGACAGGGGGCGAACGAGCAGTACTTC	CASSQGQGANEQYF
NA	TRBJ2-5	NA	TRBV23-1	TGCGCCAGCAGTTTAATACGGGACACTACGGAAGAGACCCAGTACTTC	CASSLIRDTTEETQYF
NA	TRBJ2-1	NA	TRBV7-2	TGTGCCAGCAGCTTATTTGGGGGCAATGAGCAGTTCTTC	CASSLFGGNEQFF
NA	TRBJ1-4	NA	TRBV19	TGTGCAACTTACAGCCGGGACGGGGAAAAACTGTTTTTT	CATYSRDGEKLFF
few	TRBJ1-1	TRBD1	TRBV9	TGTGCCAGCAGCGGGGGACAAGGGCAGGGGGCGCCTTCGAACACTGAAGCTTTCTTT	CASSGGQGQGAPSNTEAFF
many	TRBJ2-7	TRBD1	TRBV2	TGTGCCAGCAGTTCTCGACAGGGGGCCTACGAGCAGTACTTC	CASSSRQGAYEQYF
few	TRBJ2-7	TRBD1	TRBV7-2	TGTGCCAGCAGCTCTCTGAGGACAGGTTCCTACGAGCAGTACTTC	CASSSLRTGSYEQYF
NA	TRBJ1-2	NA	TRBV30	TGTGCCTCGCACCGTCCGGGGGGAGCTAACTATGGCTACACCTTC	CASHRPGGANYGYTF
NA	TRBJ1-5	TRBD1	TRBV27	TGTGCCAGCAGATCCGGGACAGCTCTCAATCAGCCCCAGCATTTT	CASRSGTALNQPQHF